The clone carrying this T cell receptor (beta chain) was observed a few times. Its target is unknown. The sample originates from a study of spatial heterogeneity in lung cancer. General study findings and limits: Counts of expanded intratumoral alpha and beta TCRs tracked tumor mutation counts.

Time point indicated: sample taken at primary tumor resection. About 73 TRACERx patients with early, untreated non-small cell lung cancer donated samples. Whole RNA, which was extracted from tumor, nontumor lung tissue or frozen PBMC, was sequenced without any cell sorting. In TCRdb, the 5' RACE reads were re-called with MiXCR into one record per CDR3 protein. The sample comprises 24,000 or so distinct CDR3 sequences, 8% to 10% of which are singletons, and more than 6% rests with the top ten. This CDR3 is 13 amino acids long. Germline V gene data show CDR1 as MNHEY and CDR2 as SVGEGT. Deletions cut 6 bases from V and 0 bases from J, with 8 bases between.

This chain links TRBV6-2 or TRBV6-3 with TRBJ1-2, with no clear D. The TCR comes from a male donor with early-stage non-small cell lung cancer. The material was lung tumor tissue, obtained at surgery. The CDR3 is CASSPQANYGYTF. CDR3 coding DNA: TGTGCCAGCAGCCCTCAAGCTAACTATGGCTACACCTTC.